This T cell receptor beta chain was sequenced for a study of OX40 agonist ivuxolimab in advanced cancers. Notes on the research overall: Ivuxolimab was an agonistic, fully human IgG2 monoclonal antibody directed against OX40 (CD134), a costimulatory receptor. In the dose-escalation cohort, 65% to 85% of patients were male, and the mean age was around 65 years with a range of roughly 23 to 79. The paper reports the monotherapy dose-escalation portion (N of about 52 patients) of the phase I ivuxolimab trial. Partial responses occurred in three dose-escalation patients, of whom one had hepatocellular carcinoma and two had cutaneous melanoma. Of the approximately 53 patients in dose escalation, around 20 had hepatocellular carcinoma, roughly 15 had melanoma, 9 had renal cell carcinoma and 9 had head and neck cancer. Prior anti-PD-1, anti-PD-L1 or anti-CTLA-4 therapy was permitted, and roughly two fifths of dose-escalation patients had received checkpoint inhibitors. Peripheral TCRbeta sequencing was intended to test whether TCR sequence diversity was altered and clonal T-cell expansion was caused by ivuxolimab. Intravenous ivuxolimab was administered to patients every 2 weeks at six dose levels: 0.01, 0.1, 0.3, 1.5, 3 and 10 mg/kg.

Genomic DNA was isolated from the sorted cells so that the TCRbeta CDR3 region could be sequenced. TCRbeta CDR3 regions were sequenced using the immunoSEQ Assay. TCRdb's version of the immuneACCESS table is confined to in-frame rearrangements and falls short of the full clone set. An unresolved V gene accounts for under half of the shortfall where checked; the remainder is of unknown origin. This sample comprises around 39,000 clones, roughly four fifths of them detected only once. About 2% of the sample belongs to the ten largest clones. Note on this clone: Which antigen it targets is not known. No qualities accompany the bases; no much larger clone lies one base away.

The trial excluded patients who had a history of autoimmune disease or who were on systemic immunosuppression. Peripheral blood for TCR sequencing was collected from all dose cohorts at baseline, on cycle 4 day 1, and on cycle 7 day 1. Samples were obtained from an open-label, multicenter, first-in-human phase I dose-escalation trial of ivuxolimab. The trial enrolled adults with locally advanced or metastatic head and neck squamous cell, hepatocellular, melanoma or renal cell carcinoma. Before TCR sequencing, CD4+ T cells and CD8+ T cells from peripheral blood were sorted into separate populations. The germline ends are 10 bases apart after V is trimmed by 4 bases and J by 1 base. The germline V gene yields SNHLY for CDR1 and FYNNEI for CDR2. The CDR3, cysteine through phenylalanine, is 14 amino acids long. Only the CDR3 DNA is retained, 42 bases long and in frame from the first base. The investigation overall reported the following: Low levels of normalized T-cell clonal expansion were also shown by some nonresponding patients. The antigen specificity of the peripheral T cells that underwent clonal expansion was not determined. On average, CD8+ T cells showed more expanded clones than CD4+ T cells after ivuxolimab. Clonal expansion of both CD4+ and CD8+ blood T cells was observed from baseline to week 6 at doses 0.1 to 3.0 mg/kg. Partial responders in the 0.1-3.0 mg/kg groups had among the lowest normalized peripheral clonal expansion, especially among CD8+ T cells.

The sequences come from CD4+ or CD8+ T cells sorted from blood, collected in a trial of the OX40 agonist ivuxolimab. The receptor was derived from an adult with an advanced solid tumor such as melanoma, head and neck, liver or kidney cancer. The chain was built from TRBV2 and TRBJ1-2; the D gene remains uncertain. The CDR3 here reads CASSVVGYNYGYTF. The DNA sequence reads TGTGCCAGCAGTGTGGTAGGGTATAACTATGGCTACACCTTC.